This T cell receptor beta chain was identified during a study of cytomegalovirus exposure and HLA in healthy donors. Broader study findings: Altogether, 160 or so TCR beta chains were recorded as cytomegalovirus-associated. Productive status was seen about 87% or about 30% of the time for most TCR beta V segments in an earlier analysis.

As concerns this clone: Antigen specificity is unknown.

Germline V lookup: CDR1 SNHLY, CDR2 FYNNEI. CDR3 length: 14 amino acids. The V end lost 4 bases, the J end lost 4 bases, and 13 bases lay between the germline ends. PCR amplification relied on 60 Vbeta primers (plus 13 Jbeta primers). Data came from immunoSEQ multiplex PCR; TCRdb stores just in-frame clones and leaves some out. The data contain tens of thousands of clones, more than 55% of them singletons. The V gene is TRBV2, the J gene TRBJ1-1; TRBD1 might be the D (6 bases). The source is a woman between 50 and 59 years old in good health and CMV-seropositive. Sequenced: PBMCs. CDR3 in amino acids: CASSVGAGVTEAFF. DNA for the CDR3: TGTGCCAGCAGTGTGGGGGCAGGGGTCACTGAAGCTTTCTTT.